The rows below give T cell receptor beta chains drawn from one sample of a study of T cells in Graves' hyperthyroidism and ophthalmopathy. From the multiplex PCR reads, TCRdb called clonotypes with MiXCR, one entry per CDR3 protein. The sample lists around 250,000 distinct CDR3 sequences; approximately 23% were seen once. Input material: blood. Receptors were obtained from a woman aged 40 to 50 with Graves' ophthalmopathy. CDR3s include the opening cysteine and the closing phenylalanine or tryptophan. Each record gives: V gene, clone size, J gene, D gene, CDR3 length, CDR3 DNA, CDR3 protein. The D gene is left open where the match is weak. Rows give clone size only sometimes, using once, few, many, or a class for an expanded clone.

>TRBV20-1|many|TRBJ2-5|TRBD1|15
TGCAGTGCTAGGGACGGGACAGGGCAACAAGAGACCCAGTACTTC
CSARDGTGQQETQYF
>TRBV24-1|NA|TRBJ2-2|NA|16
TGTGCCACCAGTGATTTCCAGGTTCAAAACACCGGGGAGCTGTTTTTT
CATSDFQVQNTGELFF
>TRBV6-5|many|TRBJ1-1|NA|14
TGTGCCAGCAGTTATAGGGATCTACACACTGAAGCTTTCTTT
CASSYRDLHTEAFF
>TRBV6-2/TRBV6-3|many|TRBJ2-2|TRBD2|18
TGTGCCAGCAGTTACTCCGGACTAGCGGGAGGCCGCGCCGGGGAGCTGTTTTTT
CASSYSGLAGGRAGELFF
>TRBV30|NA|TRBJ1-2|NA|12
TGTGCCTGGGGACAGATAAACTATGGCTACACCTTC
CAWGQINYGYTF
>TRBV24-1|NA|TRBJ2-6|NA|15
TGTGCCACCTCCGGTATAGGCGCTGGGGCCAACGTCCTGACTTTC
CATSGIGAGANVLTF
>TRBV7-6|many|TRBJ2-6|TRBD1|17
TGTGCCAGCAGCTTAACAGGGGACCACTCTGGGGCCAACGTCCTGACTTTC
CASSLTGDHSGANVLTF
>TRBV12-3/TRBV12-4|NA|TRBJ2-7|NA|12
TGTGCCAGCAGTTGGGTATCAGGCGAGCAGTACTTC
CASSWVSGEQYF
>TRBV7-2|many|TRBJ2-7|NA|14
TGTGCCAGCAGCTATGGGACGAGAGGTCGCGAGCAGTACTTC
CASSYGTRGREQYF
>TRBV28|few|TRBJ1-5|NA|16
TGTGCCAGCAGTTTGGGAGGGGCAGGAAGCAATCAGCCCCAGCATTTT
CASSLGGAGSNQPQHF
>TRBV9|many|TRBJ1-6|NA|14
TGTGCCAGCAGCGTAGCGCCAGTAGATTCACCCCTCCACTTT
CASSVAPVDSPLHF
>TRBV5-1|many|TRBJ1-5|NA|15
TGCGCCAGCAGCCCTCAACAGGGCCCCAATCAGCCCCAGCATTTT
CASSPQQGPNQPQHF
>TRBV12-3/TRBV12-4|many|TRBJ1-3|NA|12
TGTGCCAGCCGAAGGGCTGGAAACACCATATATTTT
CASRRAGNTIYF
>TRBV12-3/TRBV12-4|NA|TRBJ2-7|TRBD1|15
TGTGCCAGCAGTCCCTCCCGGGACAGATCCTACGAGCAGTACTTC
CASSPSRDRSYEQYF
>TRBV28|few|TRBJ1-1|NA|15
TGTGCCAGCAGCCCCGTGGGGGAACCTAGCGAGGAAGCTTTCTTT
CASSPVGEPSEEAFF
>TRBV28|many|TRBJ1-1|NA|14
TGTGCCAGCAGTTTGTCGGAGGGGGGCACTGAAGCTTTCTTT
CASSLSEGGTEAFF
>TRBV6-5|many|TRBJ1-2|NA|11
TGTGCCAGCACCGGACTGGAAGGCTACACCTTC
CASTGLEGYTF
>TRBV14|many|TRBJ2-7|NA|15
TGTGCCAGCAGCCCCTGGAGGGGTAACGCCTACGAGCAGTACTTC
CASSPWRGNAYEQYF
>TRBV11-2|many|TRBJ2-5|NA|15
TGTGCCAGCAGCTTAGGGGCAGGGTTGAAAGAGACCCAGTACTTC
CASSLGAGLKETQYF
>TRBV27|NA|TRBJ1-2|TRBD1|15
TGTGCCAGCAGTCCTCCAGGGGGCGCAAAGTATGGCTACACCTTC
CASSPPGGAKYGYTF
>TRBV6-1|NA|TRBJ1-2|NA|13
TGTGCCAGCAGTAGTGGGGACCTCTATGGCTACAACTTC
CASSSGDLYGYNF
>TRBV7-2|NA|TRBJ2-5|NA|16
TGTGCCAGCAGCTTAGTCGGGGGGAGGGGGCCAGAGACCCAGTACTTC
CASSLVGGRGPETQYF
>TRBV12-3/TRBV12-4|NA|TRBJ1-1|NA|14
TGTGCCAGCAGTTTCGCCCTAAGGAACACTGAAGCTTTCTTT
CASSFALRNTEAFF
>TRBV20-1|many|TRBJ2-5|TRBD2|14
TGCAGTGCTAGAATCGGGAGGGGTGGAGAGACCCAGTACTTC
CSARIGRGGETQYF
>TRBV7-9|many|TRBJ2-5|NA|15
TGTGCCAGCAGCTACACTGCGGGTATACAAGAGACCCAGTACTTC
CASSYTAGIQETQYF
>TRBV3-1|many|TRBJ1-1|NA|14
TGTGCCAGCAGCCTCGGACAGCGTGGCACTGAAGCTTTCTTT
CASSLGQRGTEAFF
>TRBV6-2/TRBV6-3|many|TRBJ2-5|TRBD1|16
TGTGCCAGCAGACGGCTGACAGGGTTGCGTCAAGAGACCCAGTACTTC
CASRRLTGLRQETQYF
>TRBV11-2|many|TRBJ1-2|NA|12
TGTGCCAGCAGCTTCGTAGGGGGGGGCTACACCTTC
CASSFVGGGYTF